This T cell receptor beta chain comes out of a study of shared clonotypes between healthy human individuals. Study details: CD8 memory received one plate per donor, CD8 naive two, CD4 memory three and CD4 naive three. Findings and caveats of the study: Enrolling few donors narrowed the genetic and exposure-history diversity that was represented. In general, naive subsets displayed greater estimated richness than memory subsets did.

The V and J ends lost 0 bases and 1 base, in that order; junction bases with no gene match: 7. Germline V gives CDR1 MGHRA, CDR2 YSYEKL. This CDR3 has 18 amino acids. On this clone: The antigen is unknown.

Data came from immunoSEQ multiplex PCR; TCRdb stores just in-frame clones and leaves some out. The data show hundreds of thousands of clones, almost 95% seen once. Naive CD8 cells, CD45RO-negative and positively selected for CCR7, excluded terminally differentiated effector memory CD45RA+ cells. Adult donors, all healthy and HIV-negative, had no recent acute infections or vaccinations. Material: naive CD8+ T cells sorted from blood. This receptor was obtained from a man aged 25 to 40 in good health. The chain couples TRBV4-1 to TRBJ1-4; 8 bases line up with TRBD1. Here the CDR3 DNA reads TGCGCCAGCAGCCAAGACGCCAGGGGGCCGGTAACTAATGAAAAACTGTTTTTT. This translates into CASSQDARGPVTNEKLFF.